These T cell receptor beta chains were read from a single sample in a study of radiotherapy plus CTLA-4 blockade in lung cancer. The method was immunoSEQ multiplex PCR; TCRdb's version includes in-frame clones alone and lacks a portion of them. The table has about 19,000 clones, more than 70% seen once; the top ten hold less than 25%. This specimen was peripheral blood, taken from a patient treated with radiotherapy plus ipilimumab. Receptors originate from a human donor with non-small cell lung cancer whose response to radiotherapy plus ipilimumab could not be evaluated. Both conserved end residues are part of each CDR3. The order of the fields is clone size, D gene, V gene, J gene, CDR3 DNA, CDR3 protein. The D gene is left open where the match is weak. The listing skips clone size in some rows; elsewhere it reads once, few, many or a size class.

clone size: .; D gene: .; V gene: TRBV7-2; J gene: TRBJ2-1; CDR3 DNA: TGTGCCAGCAGCCTTGAGGGGAGGAATGAGCAGTTCTTC; CDR3 protein: CASSLEGRNEQFF
clone size: .; D gene: .; V gene: TRBV19; J gene: TRBJ2-1; CDR3 DNA: TGTGCCAGTAGAAAGGGAGACAACTACAATGAGCAGTTCTTC; CDR3 protein: CASRKGDNYNEQFF
clone size: few; D gene: .; V gene: TRBV5-4; J gene: TRBJ1-5; CDR3 DNA: TGTGCCAGCAGCTTGACGGGACTTGATAATCAGCCCCAGCATTTT; CDR3 protein: CASSLTGLDNQPQHF
clone size: .; D gene: TRBD2; V gene: TRBV4-2; J gene: TRBJ2-3; CDR3 DNA: TGTGCCAGCAGCCACCACGGACTAGCGGGCCCCAGCACAGATACGCAGTATTTT; CDR3 protein: CASSHHGLAGPSTDTQYF
clone size: .; D gene: TRBD1; V gene: TRBV6-6; J gene: TRBJ2-7; CDR3 DNA: TGTGCCAGCAGTACACATTATAGTGGGACAGTCTACGAGCAGTACTTC; CDR3 protein: CASSTHYSGTVYEQYF
clone size: .; D gene: .; V gene: TRBV19; J gene: TRBJ2-7; CDR3 DNA: TGTGCCAGTAGTAGTAGTTTACTTGCCTCCTACGAGCAGTACTTC; CDR3 protein: CASSSSLLASYEQYF
clone size: .; D gene: .; V gene: TRBV15; J gene: TRBJ2-5; CDR3 DNA: TGTGCCACCAGCCGGAACACCGGGAAGCAAGAGACCCAGTACTTC; CDR3 protein: CATSRNTGKQETQYF
clone size: .; D gene: TRBD1; V gene: TRBV19; J gene: TRBJ2-7; CDR3 DNA: TGTGCCAGTAGTATAGAACAGGGGGCGAACCACGAGCAGTACTTC; CDR3 protein: CASSIEQGANHEQYF
clone size: few; D gene: TRBD1; V gene: TRBV7-8; J gene: TRBJ1-2; CDR3 DNA: TGTGCCAGCAGTGAGACAGGGGCGGGTGGCTACACCTTC; CDR3 protein: CASSETGAGGYTF
clone size: .; D gene: .; V gene: TRBV6-5; J gene: TRBJ2-7; CDR3 DNA: TGTGCCAGCAGTTCCGACAGTCTACGCGAGCAGTACTTC; CDR3 protein: CASSSDSLREQYF
clone size: .; D gene: TRBD1; V gene: TRBV6-1; J gene: TRBJ1-1; CDR3 DNA: TGTGCCAGCAGGCGGACAGGGGGCGATGAAGCTTTCTTT; CDR3 protein: CASRRTGGDEAFF
clone size: .; D gene: TRBD2; V gene: TRBV4-1; J gene: TRBJ2-7; CDR3 DNA: TGCGCCAGCAGTCAAGGGACTAGCGGGACCTACGAGCAGTACTTC; CDR3 protein: CASSQGTSGTYEQYF
clone size: .; D gene: .; V gene: TRBV5-6; J gene: TRBJ1-2; CDR3 DNA: TGTGCCAGCAGCCAGAGCGGAGGGCGGGAACTATATGGCTACACCTTC; CDR3 protein: CASSQSGGRELYGYTF
clone size: .; D gene: .; V gene: TRBV7-2; J gene: TRBJ1-5; CDR3 DNA: TGTGCCAGCAGCTTATTCGCAGGGTATGATCAGCCCCAGCATTTT; CDR3 protein: CASSLFAGYDQPQHF
clone size: .; D gene: .; V gene: TRBV11-2; J gene: TRBJ1-3; CDR3 DNA: TGTGCCAGCAGCTTAGTCCGGGGGGCGAGGTCCTCTGGAAACACCATATATTTT; CDR3 protein: CASSLVRGARSSGNTIYF
clone size: .; D gene: TRBD2; V gene: TRBV27; J gene: TRBJ2-7; CDR3 DNA: TGTGCCAGCAGTTTATCCCCCCGGGACTACTCCTACGAGCAGTACTTC; CDR3 protein: CASSLSPRDYSYEQYF
clone size: .; D gene: .; V gene: TRBV4-1; J gene: TRBJ2-3; CDR3 DNA: TGCGCCAGCAGCCAACTTGAGAGGAGGGCCAGCACAGATACGCAGTATTTT; CDR3 protein: CASSQLERRASTDTQYF
clone size: .; D gene: .; V gene: TRBV2; J gene: TRBJ2-5; CDR3 DNA: TGTGCCAGCCGAGCGATAGCCCCAGGGGCCCAGTACTTC; CDR3 protein: CASRAIAPGAQYF
clone size: .; D gene: TRBD1; V gene: TRBV14; J gene: TRBJ1-4; CDR3 DNA: TGTGCCAGCAGCCAAGATCACAGGGGGCGCCGGAAACTGTTTTTT; CDR3 protein: CASSQDHRGRRKLFF
clone size: .; D gene: TRBD2; V gene: TRBV19; J gene: TRBJ2-1; CDR3 DNA: TGTGCCAGTAGTACGGGCGGGGGGGCCCCCCCAGATGAGCAGTTCTTC; CDR3 protein: CASSTGGGAPPDEQFF
clone size: .; D gene: .; V gene: TRBV18; J gene: TRBJ1-1; CDR3 DNA: TGTGCCAGCTCGCCCACCCTCGGGACACCGAACACTGAAGCTTTCTTT; CDR3 protein: CASSPTLGTPNTEAFF
clone size: .; D gene: TRBD1; V gene: TRBV27; J gene: TRBJ2-7; CDR3 DNA: TGTGCCAGCAGTTTTAGGGGGCGCACGAGCGAGCAGTACTTC; CDR3 protein: CASSFRGRTSEQYF
clone size: .; D gene: TRBD1; V gene: TRBV23-1; J gene: TRBJ1-2; CDR3 DNA: TGCGCCAGCAGTCAATCAAGGACAGGGGGCGGCTTTAGGTATGGCTACACCTTC; CDR3 protein: CASSQSRTGGGFRYGYTF
clone size: once; D gene: TRBD2; V gene: TRBV5-4; J gene: TRBJ2-5; CDR3 DNA: TGTGCCAGCAGCATGGGGGGGGAAGTGGATTCAGGGAGAAAGACCCAGTACTTC; CDR3 protein: CASSMGGEVDSGRKTQYF
clone size: .; D gene: TRBD2; V gene: TRBV7-2; J gene: TRBJ2-7; CDR3 DNA: TGTGCCAGCAGGGAGTGGGCTAGCGGTAACTACGAGCAGTACTTC; CDR3 protein: CASREWASGNYEQYF
clone size: .; D gene: TRBD1; V gene: TRBV5-6; J gene: TRBJ2-1; CDR3 DNA: TGTGCCAGCAGCCAGAGGGACAGGTTAAGACATGAGCAGTTCTTC; CDR3 protein: CASSQRDRLRHEQFF
clone size: .; D gene: TRBD2; V gene: TRBV10-2; J gene: TRBJ2-5; CDR3 DNA: TGCGCCAGCTCTCCATTCTTGGGACTAGATAGGGAGACCCAGTACTTC; CDR3 protein: CASSPFLGLDRETQYF
clone size: once; D gene: TRBD2; V gene: TRBV11-2; J gene: TRBJ2-1; CDR3 DNA: TGTGCCAGCAGCTTTGGGCTAGCGGGGGGGCTCAATGAGCAGTTCTTC; CDR3 protein: CASSFGLAGGLNEQFF
clone size: .; D gene: .; V gene: TRBV2; J gene: TRBJ1-5; CDR3 DNA: TGTGCCAGCAGTCAAAAGGGGGGCAATCAGCCCCAGCATTTT; CDR3 protein: CASSQKGGNQPQHF